These 3 T cell receptor beta chains came from one sample sequenced in a study of Ad26.COV2.S vaccination and SARS-CoV-2 variants (dated by TCRdb to about 2021). Interpreted using the paper, the treatment or condition label stands for: around 19 received Ad26.COV2.S at low or high dose, single or two shots; 5 received placebo; per-sample allocation not given. For vaccine and placebo recipients, repertoires were sequenced using samples collected on day 63 after the first injection. The library relied on the immunoSEQ multiplex PCR assay. TCRdb holds this immuneACCESS table with in-frame rearrangements only. Some clones are missing; in checked studies, unresolved V genes explain under half, and the rest has no known cause. The sample table shows 400,000 or so clones, and 88% are seen once. The ten top clones hold 3.5% of the sample. The input for sequencing was peripheral blood, taken in a trial of Ad26.COV2.S vaccine versus placebo. The receptors come from a person between 18 and 59 years old who received the Ad26.COV2.S COVID-19 vaccine or a placebo.

The chain carries TRBV6-5 and TRBJ1-1, with 8 bases that match TRBD1. The germline gives CDR1 MNHEY, CDR2 SVGAGI. CDR3 length: 15 residues. Trimming at V came to 6 bases and at J to 3 bases, leaving 9 bases not matched to a gene. The CDR3 DNA reads as TGTGCCAGCAGACAGGGGGGAGGAGGGTACACTGAAGCTTTCTTT. Amino acid sequence: CASRQGGGGYTEAFF.

The V call is TRBV9, the J call TRBJ2-1; D perhaps matches TRBD2 (5 bases). Germline values: CDR1 SGDLS, CDR2 YYNGEE. The CDR3 is 13 amino acids. With 4 bases removed from V and 9 bases from J, the gap between germline ends came to 14 bases. The CDR3 is CASSPAEGPEQFF. CDR3 DNA: TGTGCCAGCAGCCCCGCCGAGGGCCCTGAGCAGTTCTTC. Full variable domain (rest looked up from reference TRBV9 and TRBJ2-1): DSGVTQTPKHLITATGQRVTLRCSPRSGDLSVYWYQQSLDQGLQFLIQYYNGEERAKGNILERFSAQQFPDLHSELNLSSLELGDSALYFCASSPAEGPEQFFGPGTRLTVL.

This clone was seen just once. This sequence joins TRBV3-1 (or the pseudogene TRBV3-2) and TRBJ1-6; D unclear. The CDR3 totals 16 residues. CDR1 and CDR2 from the germline V gene are LGHDT and YNNKEL (reference sequence). Trimming removed 1 base at V and 9 bases at J, with 16 bases between. The CDR3 sequence is CASSQVDPGGSSPLHF. CDR3 in DNA: TGTGCCAGCAGCCAAGTCGATCCCGGAGGCAGTTCACCCCTCCACTTT.